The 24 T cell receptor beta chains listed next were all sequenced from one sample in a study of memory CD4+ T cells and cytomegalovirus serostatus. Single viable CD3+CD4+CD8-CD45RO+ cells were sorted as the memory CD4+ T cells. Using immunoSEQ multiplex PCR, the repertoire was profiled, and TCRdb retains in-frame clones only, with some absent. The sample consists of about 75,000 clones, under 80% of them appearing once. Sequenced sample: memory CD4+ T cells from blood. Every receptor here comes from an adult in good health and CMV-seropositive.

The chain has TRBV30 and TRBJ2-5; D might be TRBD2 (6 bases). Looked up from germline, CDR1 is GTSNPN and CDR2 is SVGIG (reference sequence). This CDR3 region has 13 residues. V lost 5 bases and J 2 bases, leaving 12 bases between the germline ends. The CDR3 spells CAWERGIQETQYF. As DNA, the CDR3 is TGTGCCTGGGAACGGGGGATTCAAGAGACCCAGTACTTC.

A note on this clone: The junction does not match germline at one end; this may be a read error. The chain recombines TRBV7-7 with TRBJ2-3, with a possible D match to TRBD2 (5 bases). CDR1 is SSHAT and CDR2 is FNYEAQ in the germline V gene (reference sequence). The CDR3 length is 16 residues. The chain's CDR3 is CASSLGLGAVTDTQYF. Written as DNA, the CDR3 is TGTGCTAGCAGCTTAGGATTGGGAGCGGTTACAGATACGCAGTATTTT.

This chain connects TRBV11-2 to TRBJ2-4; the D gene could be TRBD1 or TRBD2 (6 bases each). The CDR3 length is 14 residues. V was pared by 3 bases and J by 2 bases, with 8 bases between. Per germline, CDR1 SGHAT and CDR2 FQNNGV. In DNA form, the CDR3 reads TGTGCCAGCAGCTTGGGGGGCACCAAAAACATTCAGTACTTC. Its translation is CASSLGGTKNIQYF. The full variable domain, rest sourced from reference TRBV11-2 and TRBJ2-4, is EAGVAQSPRYKIIEKRQSVAFWCNPISGHATLYWYQQILGQGPKLLIQFQNNGVVDDSQLPKDRFSAERLKGVDSTLKIQPAKLEDSAVYLCASSLGGTKNIQYFGAGTRLSVL.

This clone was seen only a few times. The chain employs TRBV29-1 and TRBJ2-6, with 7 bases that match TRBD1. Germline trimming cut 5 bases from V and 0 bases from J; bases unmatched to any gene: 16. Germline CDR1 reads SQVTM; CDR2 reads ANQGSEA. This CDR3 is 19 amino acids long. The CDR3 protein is CSVLPEGVTGFSGANVLTF. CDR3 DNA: TGCAGCGTTCTACCAGAAGGGGTGACAGGGTTCTCTGGGGCCAACGTCCTGACTTTC.

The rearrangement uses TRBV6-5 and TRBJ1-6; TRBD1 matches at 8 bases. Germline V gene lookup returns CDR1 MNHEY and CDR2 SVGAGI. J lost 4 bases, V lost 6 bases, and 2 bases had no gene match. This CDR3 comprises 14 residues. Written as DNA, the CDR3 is TGTGCCAGCAGACGGACAGGGTATAATTCACCCCTCCACTTT. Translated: CASRRTGYNSPLHF.

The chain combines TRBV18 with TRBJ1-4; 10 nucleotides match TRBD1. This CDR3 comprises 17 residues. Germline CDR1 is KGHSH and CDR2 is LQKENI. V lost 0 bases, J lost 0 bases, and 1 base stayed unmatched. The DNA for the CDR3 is TGTGCCAGCTCACCACCGGGACAGGGGACAACTAATGAAAAACTGTTTTTT. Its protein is CASSPPGQGTTNEKLFF.

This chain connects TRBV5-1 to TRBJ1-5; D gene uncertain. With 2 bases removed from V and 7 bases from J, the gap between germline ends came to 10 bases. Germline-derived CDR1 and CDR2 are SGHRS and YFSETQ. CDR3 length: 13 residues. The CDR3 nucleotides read TGCGCCAGCAGCTTTGACTTGGAGCAGCCCCAGCATTTT. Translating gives CASSFDLEQPQHF.

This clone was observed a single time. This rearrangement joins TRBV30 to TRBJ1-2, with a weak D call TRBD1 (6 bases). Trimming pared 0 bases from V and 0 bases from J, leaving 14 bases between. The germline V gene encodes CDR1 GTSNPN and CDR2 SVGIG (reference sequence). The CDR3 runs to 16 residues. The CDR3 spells CAWSVLPGAPNYGYTF. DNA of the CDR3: TGTGCCTGGAGTGTACTTCCGGGGGCTCCTAACTATGGCTACACCTTC.

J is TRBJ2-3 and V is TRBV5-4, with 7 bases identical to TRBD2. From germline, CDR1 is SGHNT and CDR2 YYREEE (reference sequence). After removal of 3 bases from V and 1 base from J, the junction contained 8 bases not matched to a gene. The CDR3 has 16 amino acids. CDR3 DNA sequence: TGTGCCAGCAGCTCGGGTAGCGGGTTCCGCACAGATACGCAGTATTTT. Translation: CASSSGSGFRTDTQYF.

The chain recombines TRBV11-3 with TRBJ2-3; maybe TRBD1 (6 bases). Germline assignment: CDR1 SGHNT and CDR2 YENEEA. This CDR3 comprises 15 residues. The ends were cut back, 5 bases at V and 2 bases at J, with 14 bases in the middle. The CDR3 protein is CASSQRGSATDTQYF. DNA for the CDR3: TGTGCCAGCAGCCAGAGGGGGAGCGCCACAGATACGCAGTATTTT.

In DNA form, the CDR3 reads TGTGCCAGCAGCTTAGGTCGGGGACATCAGTCTCCTGAGCAGTACTTC. Protein: CASSLGRGHQSPEQYF. V gene TRBV7-6 combines with J gene TRBJ2-7; TRBD1 might be the D (6 bases). Germline assignment: CDR1 SGHVS and CDR2 FNYEAQ. Trimming shortened V by 1 base and J by 7 bases, and 20 bases separated the two germline ends. This CDR3 region has 16 residues.

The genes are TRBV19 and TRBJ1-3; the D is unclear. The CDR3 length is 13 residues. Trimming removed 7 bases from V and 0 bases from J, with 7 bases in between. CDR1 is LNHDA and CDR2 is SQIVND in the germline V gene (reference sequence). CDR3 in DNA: TGTGCCAGTAAAGGGAGCTCTGGAAACACCATATATTTT. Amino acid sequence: CASKGSSGNTIYF.

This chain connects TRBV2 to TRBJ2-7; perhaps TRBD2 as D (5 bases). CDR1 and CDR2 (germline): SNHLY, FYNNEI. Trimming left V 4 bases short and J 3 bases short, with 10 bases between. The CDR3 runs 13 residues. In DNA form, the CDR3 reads TGTGCCAGCAGTGGGGAGTTTCTCTACGAGCAGTACGTC. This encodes CASSGEFLYEQYV.

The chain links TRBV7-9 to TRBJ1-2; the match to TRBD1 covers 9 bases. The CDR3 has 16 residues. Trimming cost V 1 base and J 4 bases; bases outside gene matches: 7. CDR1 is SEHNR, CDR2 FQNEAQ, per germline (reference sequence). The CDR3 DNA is TGTGCCAGCAGCTTAGGACGACAGGGGGATCCCTATGGCTACACCTTC. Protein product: CASSLGRQGDPYGYTF.

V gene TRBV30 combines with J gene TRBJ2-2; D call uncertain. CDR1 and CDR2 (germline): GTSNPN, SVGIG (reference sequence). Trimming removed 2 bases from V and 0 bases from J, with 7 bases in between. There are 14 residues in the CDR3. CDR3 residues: CAWSRLANTGELFF. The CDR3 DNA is TGTGCCTGGAGTAGGCTAGCGAACACCGGGGAGCTGTTTTTT.

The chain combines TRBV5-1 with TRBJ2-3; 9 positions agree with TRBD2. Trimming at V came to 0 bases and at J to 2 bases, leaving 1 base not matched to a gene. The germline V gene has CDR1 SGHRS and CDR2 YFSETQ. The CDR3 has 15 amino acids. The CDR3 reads CASSLGTSATDTQYF. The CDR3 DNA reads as TGCGCCAGCAGCTTGGGGACTAGCGCCACAGATACGCAGTATTTT.

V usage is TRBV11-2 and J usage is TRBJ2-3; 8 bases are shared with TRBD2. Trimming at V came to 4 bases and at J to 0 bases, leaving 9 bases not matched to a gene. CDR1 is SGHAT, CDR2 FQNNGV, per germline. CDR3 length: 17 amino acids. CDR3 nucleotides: TGTGCCAGCAGCTCCAGAGCGCGGGGGGCGAGCACAGATACGCAGTATTTT. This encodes CASSSRARGASTDTQYF.

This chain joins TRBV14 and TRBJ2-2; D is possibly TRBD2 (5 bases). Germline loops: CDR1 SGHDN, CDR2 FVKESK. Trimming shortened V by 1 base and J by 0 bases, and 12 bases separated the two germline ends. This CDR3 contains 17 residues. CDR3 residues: CASSQVGGYSNTGELFF. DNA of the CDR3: TGTGCCAGCAGCCAAGTAGGAGGCTATTCGAACACCGGGGAGCTGTTTTTT.

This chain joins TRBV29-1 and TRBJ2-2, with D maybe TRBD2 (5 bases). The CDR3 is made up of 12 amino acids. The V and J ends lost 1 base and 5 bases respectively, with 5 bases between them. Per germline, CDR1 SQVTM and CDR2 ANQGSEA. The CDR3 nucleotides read TGCAGCGTTGAAGGGAGGACCGGGGAGCTGTTTTTT. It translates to CSVEGRTGELFF.

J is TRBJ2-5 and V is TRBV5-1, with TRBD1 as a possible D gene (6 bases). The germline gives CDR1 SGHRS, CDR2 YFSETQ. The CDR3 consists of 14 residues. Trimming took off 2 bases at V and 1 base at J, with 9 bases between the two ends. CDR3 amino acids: CASSFQGFQETQYF. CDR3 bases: TGCGCCAGCAGCTTCCAGGGGTTCCAAGAGACCCAGTACTTC.

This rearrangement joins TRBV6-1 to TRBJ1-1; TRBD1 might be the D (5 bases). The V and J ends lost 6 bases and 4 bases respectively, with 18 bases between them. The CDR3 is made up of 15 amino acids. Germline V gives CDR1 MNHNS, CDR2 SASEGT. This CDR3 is CASSVGAQGPTEAFF. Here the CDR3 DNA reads TGTGCCAGCAGCGTTGGGGCCCAGGGACCCACTGAAGCTTTCTTT.

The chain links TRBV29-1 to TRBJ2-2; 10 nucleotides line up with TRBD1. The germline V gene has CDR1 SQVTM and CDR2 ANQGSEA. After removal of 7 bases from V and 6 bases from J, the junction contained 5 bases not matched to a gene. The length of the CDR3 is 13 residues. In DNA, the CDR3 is TGCAGCGGGAGACAGGGGGCCGCCGGGGAGCTGTTTTTT. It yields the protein CSGRQGAAGELFF.

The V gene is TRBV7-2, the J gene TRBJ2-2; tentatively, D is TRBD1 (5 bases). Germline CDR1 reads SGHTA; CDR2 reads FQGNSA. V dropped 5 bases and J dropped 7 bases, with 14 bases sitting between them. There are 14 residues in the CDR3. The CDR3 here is CASSPTRRGGELFF. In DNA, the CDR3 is TGTGCCAGCAGCCCCACCAGAAGGGGCGGGGAGCTGTTTTTT.

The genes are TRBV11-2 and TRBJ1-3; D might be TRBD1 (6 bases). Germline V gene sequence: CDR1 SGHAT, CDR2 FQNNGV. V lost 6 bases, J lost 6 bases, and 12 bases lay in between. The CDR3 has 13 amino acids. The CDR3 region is CASSFTGINTIYF. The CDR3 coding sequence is TGTGCCAGCAGTTTTACAGGGATAAACACCATATATTTT.